Detailed here is one TCR beta chain. In the source study's methods: Researchers report that nucleated cell counts were estimated from reference gene primer amplification. Using immunoSEQ multiplex PCR, the repertoire was profiled, and TCRdb retains in-frame clones only, with some absent. The V and J calls and the clone size are those of that table, but D and trimming were determined from the DNA. Of 150,000 to 200,000 clones listed, about 86% are singletons. The sample originates from a study of blood T cell repertoires in COVID-19. Looking at the study overall: Samples came from the United States, Italy and Spain, spanning acute and convalescent COVID-19. PBMCs, B-cell-depleted T cells, or T cells provided the cDNA or gDNA that made up the material.

The CDR3 has 17 amino acids. The V segment lost 1 base and the J segment 3 bases; nucleotides outside the gene matches: 10. Per the germline V gene, CDR1 is SGDLS and CDR2 is YYNGEE. The specimen sequenced was peripheral blood. J is TRBJ1-3 and V is TRBV9; TRBD1 matches 7 bases. This sequence originates from a man aged 18 to 35 with acute or convalescent COVID-19. CDR3: CASSVSGGGSGGNTIYF. Written as DNA, the CDR3 is TGTGCCAGCAGCGTAAGTGGAGGGGGCAGTGGTGGAAACACCATATATTTT.